Given below is one T cell receptor (beta chain) in context. Its antigen specificity is not known. No qualities accompany the bases; no much larger clone lies one base away. Based on the germline V gene, the CDR1 and CDR2 sequences are KGHDR and SFDVKD. Ends trimmed: V by 8 bases, J by 2 bases; bases unmatched to a gene: 7. Its CDR3 holds 15 amino acids, cysteine through phenylalanine. The kept DNA is CDR3 alone, 45 bases in frame from the first base. The entry originates in a study of blood T cell repertoires in COVID-19 (dated by TCRdb to 2019 to 2021). Study-wide context: Collaborator samples came from the United States, Italy and Spain and covered acute and convalescent phases of COVID-19. The prospective study material was composed of cDNA or gDNA derived from T cells, B-cell-depleted T cells, or PBMCs. Subjects who had been exposed to COVID-19, were actively infected with it, or had recovered from it provided the deeply sampled blood TCRbeta repertoires that made up the dataset. A freely available public database, intended as a resource for researchers studying the immune response to SARS-CoV-2, is where the repertoires were released. The samples were drawn from the first 160 participants of the ongoing ImmuneRACE study and from more than 1,000 subjects provided by 6 global collaborators. A de-identified subject ID, COVID-19 status, age in years and sex were almost always included in the sample metadata. Where HLA class I and class II types were available, the types were taken from metadata supplied by the sample provider, not from assay-based typing.

The paper as a whole reports these results and caveats: Clinical and demographic metadata were provided uncurated, with the amount varying by source and participant.

Enrolling through a virtual design, the prospective study's participants ranged in age from roughly 18 to 89 years and lived across approximately 25 United States geographic areas. To assign participants to cohorts, the prospective study relied on clinical history that participants themselves reported in a screening survey and a study questionnaire. Recovered participants in ImmuneRACE Cohort 3 were defined by two consecutive negative NP/OP PCR tests, clearance by a healthcare professional, or resolution of symptoms. In the prospective study, whole blood, serum and a nasopharyngeal or oropharyngeal swab were collected from each participant by mobile phlebotomists. Additional blood draws and questionnaires over a 2-month period could optionally be provided by prospective study participants. Before DNA extraction, prospective study blood samples were shipped either frozen or at room temperature.

The immunoSEQ Assay, a bias-controlled multiplex PCR, was used to amplify TCRbeta CDR3 regions from genomic DNA. In the authors' own workflow: Nucleated cell counts per sample were estimated from amplification of reference gene primers within the assay. To quantify the absolute abundance of each unique TCRbeta CDR3 rearrangement, sequence reads were collapsed and filtered. For each sample, productive Simpson clonality was calculated as the square root of Simpson's diversity index over productive rearrangements. TCRdb carries this immuneACCESS record with in-frame sequences only. Its versions omit some clonotypes, under half of them owing to an unresolved V gene in the studies checked, with the rest unexplained. Clonal size and the V and J genes are those of that table, whereas D and trimming came from the DNA. Counted in this sample were about 310,000 clones; nearly 90% of them appeared once. The ten largest clones represent roughly a tenth of the sample.

The receptor was derived from a woman aged 25-40 years who had recovered from COVID-19. Rearrangement joined TRBV24-1 to TRBJ2-3, with 9 bases aligning to TRBD1. Sequences were obtained from PBMCs or T cells enriched from blood (not recorded which). For the CDR3, the sequence is CATTSGQGNTDTQYF. Here is the DNA: TGTGCCACCACTTCGGGACAGGGCAACACAGATACGCAGTATTTT.